The clone carrying this TCR beta chain was seen only a few times. No antigen is known for it. These data are taken from a study of spatial heterogeneity in lung cancer. Whole-study results and caveats: For expanded intratumoral alpha and beta TCRs, counts tracked tumor mutation counts.

Time point here: sample taken at primary tumor resection. Sequencing of whole RNA from tumor, nontumor lung or frozen PBMC involved no sorting. TCR cDNA molecules each carried a unique molecular identifier. TCRdb processed the 5' RACE reads anew with MiXCR; each CDR3 protein has one entry. The data hold approximately 4,100 distinct CDR3 sequences, with about 33% observed a single time. The sample in question was lung tumor tissue, obtained at surgery. This TCR was recovered from a male donor with early-stage non-small cell lung cancer.

As DNA, the CDR3 is TGCGCCAGCAGCCAAGATACTCAATGGACCGGGGAGCTGTTTTTT. Amino acids: CASSQDTQWTGELFF. The chain carries TRBV4-3 and TRBJ2-2; D gene uncertain. There are 15 residues in the CDR3. Looked up from germline, CDR1 is LGHNA and CDR2 is YSLEER. V was shortened by 0 bases and J by 5 bases, with 10 bases between the two germline ends.